The clone carrying this T cell receptor beta chain was counted at least ten times. This entry belongs to a study of read filtering for tumor transcriptome and immune sequencing. On the study more broadly: DNase treatment preceded whole-transcriptome library preparation.

V was pared by 1 base and J by 4 bases, with 7 bases of the junction left unmatched. Germline CDR1 is GTSNPN and CDR2 is SVGIG (reference sequence). This CDR3 has 15 residues. This library used around 400 ng RNA and molecular barcoded adaptors spanning alpha/delta and beta/gamma chains. MiXCR, applied by TCRdb to the reads, yields one record per CDR3 protein. The sample carries tens of thousands of distinct CDR3 sequences, over 9.5% recorded once. Sampling of bone marrow took place during active disease in every patient. The sequence was obtained from a donor aged 40 or over with multiple myeloma. The sequencing sample was made of a population of CD138-negative cells sorted from bone marrow. The chain combines TRBV30 with TRBJ2-1, with 7 bases fitting TRBD2. Written as DNA, the CDR3 is TGTGCCTGGAGTGCGGCGGGACTAAATTACAATGAGCAGTTCTTC. This sequence encodes CAWSAAGLNYNEQFF.